One sample yielded the 30 T cell receptor beta chains listed below, sequenced in a study of early T cells in non-severe SARS-CoV-2 infection. MiXCR was run by TCRdb on the 5' RACE reads, yielding one entry per CDR3 protein. This table has tens of thousands of distinct CDR3 sequences, approximately 9.2% appearing once. Material: whole blood, obtained at baseline. The receptors originated from an adult who was a healthcare worker with PCR-confirmed SARS-CoV-2 infection or an uninfected control (not recorded which).

The chain links TRBV5-5 to TRBJ2-7; unclear D gene. The CDR3 runs to 13 residues. Germline V gene data show CDR1 as SGHKS and CDR2 as YYEKEE (reference sequence). V lost 4 bases and J lost 3, with 11 bases in between. The CDR3, as DNA: TGTGCCAGCAGCCCAGAGGCCATCTACGAGCAGTACTTC. Its protein product is CASSPEAIYEQYF.

The chain employs TRBV29-1 and TRBJ2-1; TRBD2 matches at 8 bases. There are 13 residues in the CDR3. The V segment lost 3 bases and the J segment 6 bases; nucleotides outside the gene matches: 4. The germline V gene has CDR1 SQVTM and CDR2 ANQGSEA. CDR3 protein: CSVDGLAGNEQFF. Written as DNA, the CDR3 is TGCAGCGTTGACGGCCTAGCGGGCAATGAGCAGTTCTTC.

Relative to its sample, this clonotype is medium-sized. V usage is TRBV6-6 and J usage is TRBJ1-6; the match to TRBD1 covers 7 bases. The CDR3 runs 16 residues. Germline V CDR1 and CDR2: MNHNY, SVGAGI (reference sequence). The ends lost 7 bases at V and 7 bases at J; junction bases unmatched: 13. The CDR3 here is CASNPSRTGGNSPLHF. Written as DNA, the CDR3 is TGTGCCAGCAATCCATCGAGGACAGGCGGGAATTCACCCCTCCACTTT.

This clonotype was seen ten or more times. The V and J genes are TRBV3-1 and TRBJ1-4, with D possibly matching TRBD1 (5 bases). In germline, CDR1 is LGHDT, CDR2 YNNKEL (reference sequence). The V gene lost 0 bases and the J gene lost 7 bases, with 9 bases spanning the gap. The CDR3 extends over 14 amino acids. The CDR3 DNA is TGTGCCAGCAGCCAAGATCCTGACAGTGAAAAACTGTTTTTT. Its protein product is CASSQDPDSEKLFF.

This sequence joins TRBV12-3 or TRBV12-4 and TRBJ2-3, with TRBD1 matching 7 bases. V gave up 6 bases and J gave up 4 bases; unmatched junction bases: 4. The CDR3 covers 13 residues. In DNA form, the CDR3 reads TGTGCCAGCAGCCACAGGGGCGCAGATACGCAGTATTTT. It specifies CASSHRGADTQYF.

This chain connects TRBV20-1 to TRBJ2-1, with TRBD2 matching 7 bases. J was trimmed by 8 bases and V by 3 bases; bases with no gene match: 13. Germline loops: CDR1 DFQATT, CDR2 SNEGSKA (reference sequence). CDR3 size: 15 residues. CDR3 region: CSARLLAAISDEQFF. CDR3 DNA: TGCAGTGCTAGGCTGCTAGCGGCCATATCCGATGAGCAGTTCTTC.

The CDR3: CATSGTSGIRNEQFF. CDR3 bases: TGTGCCACGTCCGGGACTAGCGGGATTCGGAATGAGCAGTTCTTC. The gene calls are TRBV24-1 and TRBJ2-1, with 13 bases aligning to TRBD2. V shed 10 bases, J shed 7 bases, and the junction held 9 bases outside the gene matches. Germline V gene lookup returns CDR1 KGHDR and CDR2 SFDVKD. The CDR3 is 15 amino acids.

This clonotype was picked up a small number of times. The chain links TRBV19 to TRBJ1-2, with D possibly being TRBD1 (5 bases). This CDR3 has 16 amino acids. V gave up 4 bases and J gave up 0 bases, with 15 bases separating them. CDR1 and CDR2 from the germline V gene are LNHDA and SQIVND (reference sequence). CDR3 in amino acids: CASSTELGPTNYGYTF. DNA for the CDR3: TGTGCCAGTAGTACCGAACTGGGACCTACTAACTATGGCTACACCTTC. Together with reference TRBV19 and TRBJ1-2, the CDR3 gives the full variable domain: DGGITQSPKYLFRKEGQNVTLSCEQNLNHDAMYWYRQDPGQGLRLIYYSQIVNDFQKGDIAEGYSVSREKKESFPLTVTSAQKNPTAFYLCASSTELGPTNYGYTFGSGTRLTVV.

The rearrangement joins TRBV4-1 to TRBJ2-7; TRBD2 agrees at 9 bases. Trimming at V came to 5 bases and at J to 3 bases, leaving 5 bases not matched to a gene. Germline CDR1 MGHRA, CDR2 YSYEKL. The CDR3 is made up of 14 amino acids. DNA for the CDR3: TGCGCCAGCAGCTCCGATAGCGGGAGCTACGAGCAGTACTTC. Amino acid sequence: CASSSDSGSYEQYF.

This clonotype was picked up a small number of times. The chain joins TRBV29-1 to TRBJ2-7, with D tentatively TRBD2 (6 bases). The CDR3 totals 11 residues. V was pared by 4 bases and J by 3 bases, with 7 bases between. From germline, CDR1 is SQVTM and CDR2 ANQGSEA. The CDR3 region has the DNA TGCAGCGTTGGGAGGGGCTACGAGCAGTACTTC. Its protein is CSVGRGYEQYF.

This rearrangement joins TRBV27 to TRBJ2-7, with D possibly being TRBD1 or TRBD2 (7 bases each). This CDR3 has 16 amino acids. Trimming removed 2 bases from V and 6 bases from J, with 20 bases in between. CDR1 MNHEY and CDR2 SMNVEV come from the germline V gene (reference sequence). CDR3 sequence (DNA): TGTGCCAGCAGTTTAAATCAGGGGGAGGGAGATGCCGAGCAGTACTTC. This gives the protein CASSLNQGEGDAEQYF.

There are a few counts of this clonotype. J is TRBJ2-1 and V is TRBV24-1; D is perhaps TRBD1 (8 bases). Germline loops: CDR1 KGHDR, CDR2 SFDVKD. With 9 bases removed from V and 5 bases from J, the gap between germline ends came to 16 bases. The CDR3 loop spans 14 amino acids. DNA for the CDR3: TGTGCCACCGCCCGGACAGGGACTAACAATGAGCAGTTCTTC. Translating gives CATARTGTNNEQFF.

V is TRBV5-1 and J is TRBJ2-5, with D unclear. CDR1 and CDR2 from the germline V gene are SGHRS and YFSETQ. CDR3 length: 13 amino acids. V was cut by 0 bases and J by 4 bases, with 7 bases left in between. CDR3 protein: CASSLGVGETQYF. The CDR3 DNA sequence: TGCGCCAGCAGCTTGGGCGTAGGAGAGACCCAGTACTTC.

The chain joins TRBV5-1 to TRBJ1-4, with unresolved D. Trimming left V 4 bases short and J 8 bases short, with 21 bases between. The length of the CDR3 is 16 residues. Germline V CDR1 and CDR2: SGHRS, YFSETQ. The CDR3: CASSADGPGMGEKLFF. The CDR3 DNA reads as TGCGCCAGCAGCGCCGACGGCCCGGGGATGGGGGAAAAACTGTTTTTT. Full variable domain (outside the CDR3, taken from reference TRBV5-1 and TRBJ1-4): KAGVTQTPRYLIKTRGQQVTLSCSPISGHRSVSWYQQTPGQGLQFLFEYFSETQRNKGNFPGRFSGRQFSNSRSEMNVSTLELGDSALYLCASSADGPGMGEKLFFGSGTQLSVL.

This CDR3 is CASSPFRGNNEQFF. CDR3 bases: TGTGCCAGCAGCCCTTTTCGGGGCAACAATGAGCAGTTCTTC. J is TRBJ2-1 and V is TRBV13; D might be TRBD1 or TRBD2, each matching 5 bases. The germline V and J ends were trimmed by 5 bases and 5 bases, with 13 bases remaining between them. CDR1 is PRHDT and CDR2 is FYEKMQ in the germline V gene (reference sequence). The CDR3 runs to 14 residues.

This clonotype has just a few counts. The chain employs TRBV6-5 and TRBJ1-6; D call uncertain. Germline lookup yields CDR1 MNHEY and CDR2 SVGAGI. The CDR3 consists of 13 residues. V gave up 9 bases and J gave up 7 bases, with 13 bases separating them. The CDR3 protein is CASRRAENSPLHF. The DNA of the CDR3 is TGTGCCAGTAGGAGGGCTGAAAATTCACCCCTCCACTTT.

This clonotype came up many times. The chain recombines TRBV5-1 with TRBJ2-3; unclear D gene. CDR3 length: 13 amino acids. Trimming took 4 bases from V and 2 from J, leaving 8 bases between them. Germline CDR1 reads SGHRS; CDR2 reads YFSETQ. Written as DNA, the CDR3 is TGCGCCAGCAGCCCCGGATACACAGATACGCAGTATTTT. This translates into CASSPGYTDTQYF.

This clonotype was counted between two and nine times. The J gene is TRBJ1-2, the V gene TRBV20-1, with D possibly TRBD1 on 5 matching bases. Germline CDR1 reads DFQATT; CDR2 reads SNEGSKA (reference sequence). This CDR3 contains 14 residues. Trimming shortened V by 6 bases and J by 1 base, and 15 bases separated the two germline ends. CDR3 region: CSATQGLLNYGYTF. CDR3 bases: TGCAGTGCAACTCAGGGACTTCTTAACTATGGCTACACCTTC.

There are a few counts of this clonotype. The chain uses TRBV5-1 and TRBJ2-7; D is ambiguous. V was trimmed by 4 bases and J by 3 bases, leaving 5 bases between them. The CDR3 covers 11 residues. Germline V gene data show CDR1 as SGHRS and CDR2 as YFSETQ. The CDR3 DNA is TGCGCCAGCAGCGTGGGCTACGAGCAGTACTTC. Translating it yields CASSVGYEQYF.

This clonotype was seen only a few times. The chain employs TRBV21-1 and TRBJ2-7. TRBV21-1 is a recognized pseudogene. This CDR3 is built from 12 residues. This CDR3 reads CASPYSTYEQYF. In DNA form, the CDR3 reads TGTGCCAGCCCCTACAGTACCTACGAGCAGTACTTC.

V usage is TRBV6-1 and J usage is TRBJ2-2, with 12 nucleotides matching TRBD1. The CDR3 has 16 amino acids. Per the germline V gene, CDR1 is MNHNS and CDR2 is SASEGT. V gave up 6 bases and J gave up 5 bases; unmatched junction bases: 7. The CDR3 here is CASRPPGQGATGELFF. In DNA, the CDR3 is TGTGCCAGCAGGCCACCGGGACAGGGGGCGACCGGGGAGCTGTTTTTT.

This clonotype was seen just once. A much larger clone differs by one base, so this may be a read error. The chain combines TRBV5-1 with TRBJ2-7, with 7 bases matching TRBD1. V gave up 0 bases and J gave up 3 bases; unmatched junction bases: 6. Germline CDR1 is SGHRS and CDR2 is YFSETQ. This CDR3 has 15 residues. This CDR3 is CASSLDLGQCYEQYF. CDR3 nucleotide sequence: TGCGCCAGCAGCTTGGACTTGGGACAGTGCTACGAGCAGTACTTC.

The chain recombines TRBV15 with TRBJ1-4; tentative D call: TRBD1 (5 bases). The V end was cut by 1 base, the J end by 3 bases, with 9 bases between. The CDR3 runs 15 residues. Germline CDR1 reads LNHNV; CDR2 reads YYDKDF (reference sequence). The CDR3 DNA sequence: TGTGCCACCAGCAGAGGCCGGGACCCTAATGAAAAACTGTTTTTT. Translated: CATSRGRDPNEKLFF.

This clonotype showed up many times. V and J are TRBV7-2 and TRBJ2-1; D gene uncertain. This CDR3 contains 15 residues. Germline CDR1 SGHTA, CDR2 FQGNSA. Trimming removed 3 bases at V and 0 bases at J, with 9 bases between. CDR3 sequence: CASSFGFSSYNEQFF. For the CDR3, the DNA is TGTGCCAGCAGCTTTGGCTTCAGCTCCTACAATGAGCAGTTCTTC.

This clonotype was seen many times. The V call is TRBV12-3 or TRBV12-4, the J call TRBJ2-6; D gene uncertain. V lost 9 bases to trimming and J lost 0 bases, with 6 bases between them. This CDR3 has 13 residues. Here the CDR3 DNA reads TGTGCCAGTCGACCCTCTGGGGCCAACGTCCTGACTTTC. Translation: CASRPSGANVLTF.

This clonotype has ten or more counts. The V call is TRBV5-1, the J call TRBJ1-5; D is undetermined. The CDR3 has 14 residues. Trimming took off 2 bases at V and 7 bases at J, with 13 bases between the two ends. Germline V lookup: CDR1 SGHRS, CDR2 YFSETQ. This chain's CDR3 is CASSLWKLGQPQHF. The DNA for the CDR3 is TGCGCCAGCAGCTTATGGAAATTAGGGCAGCCCCAGCATTTT.

This chain links TRBV29-1 with TRBJ2-7; a weak D match, TRBD1 (6 bases). This CDR3 comprises 11 residues. V lost 4 bases and J lost 2, with 6 bases in between. CDR1 and CDR2 (germline): SQVTM, ANQGSEA. CDR3 in DNA: TGCAGCGTTGCAGGGGCCTACGAGCAGTACTTC. It yields the protein CSVAGAYEQYF.

The V call is TRBV18, the J call TRBJ2-1; 11 bases agree with TRBD2. Trimming took 6 bases from V and 4 from J; bases not matched to a gene: 5. CDR1 and CDR2 (germline): KGHSH, LQKENI. This CDR3 is 15 amino acids long. The CDR3 protein is CASSPGTSGYNEQFF. The DNA of the CDR3 is TGTGCCAGCTCCCCCGGGACTAGCGGTTACAATGAGCAGTTCTTC.

This clonotype has a handful of counts. J is TRBJ2-7 and V is TRBV6-1, with D unresolved. Germline CDR1 MNHNS, CDR2 SASEGT. V lost 4 bases and J 7 bases, leaving 5 bases between the germline ends. The CDR3 is made up of 10 amino acids. CDR3 DNA sequence: TGTGCCAGCAGTGCCCCAGAGCAGTACTTC. Translation gives CASSAPEQYF.

V is TRBV30 and J is TRBJ2-1; TRBD1 matches at 11 bases. This CDR3 has 14 amino acids. Trimming took 5 bases from V and 5 from J; bases not matched to a gene: 5. CDR1 and CDR2 from the germline V gene are GTSNPN and SVGIG (reference sequence). CDR3 bases: TGTGCCTGGGCACCGGGACAGGGGGACAATGAGCAGTTCTTC. This sequence encodes CAWAPGQGDNEQFF.